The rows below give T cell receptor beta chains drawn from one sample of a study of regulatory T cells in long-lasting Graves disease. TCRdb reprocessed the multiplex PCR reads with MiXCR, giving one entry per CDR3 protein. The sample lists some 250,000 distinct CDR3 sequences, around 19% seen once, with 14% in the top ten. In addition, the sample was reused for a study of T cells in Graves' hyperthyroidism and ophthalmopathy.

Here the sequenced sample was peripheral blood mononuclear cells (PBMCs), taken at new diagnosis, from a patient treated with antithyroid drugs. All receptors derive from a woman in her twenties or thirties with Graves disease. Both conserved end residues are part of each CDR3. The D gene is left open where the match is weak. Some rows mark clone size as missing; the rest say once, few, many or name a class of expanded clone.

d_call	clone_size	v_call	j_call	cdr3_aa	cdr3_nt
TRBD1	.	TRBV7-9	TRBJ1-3	CASSLGQGAYTIYF	TGTGCCAGCAGCTTGGGACAGGGAGCATACACCATATATTTT
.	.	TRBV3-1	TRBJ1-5	CASSQATGDQPQHF	TGTGCCAGCAGCCAAGCGACAGGTGACCAGCCCCAGCATTTT
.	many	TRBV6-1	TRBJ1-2	CASILERGNGYTF	TGTGCCAGCATCTTAGAGCGGGGAAATGGCTACACCTTC
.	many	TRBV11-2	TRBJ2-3	CASSPIRTQSTDTQYF	TGTGCCAGCAGCCCTATCAGGACACAGAGCACAGATACGCAGTATTTT
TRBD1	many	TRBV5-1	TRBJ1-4	CASSLEGRLGTVSEKLFF	TGCGCCAGCAGCTTGGAGGGGAGATTGGGGACAGTCAGTGAAAAACTGTTTTTT
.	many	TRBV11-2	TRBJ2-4	CASSLGGKNIQYF	TGTGCCAGCAGCTTAGGGGGAAAAAACATTCAGTACTTC
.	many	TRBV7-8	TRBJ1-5	CASSSQRVPSNQPQHF	TGTGCCAGCAGCTCGCAGCGGGTTCCTAGCAATCAGCCCCAGCATTTT
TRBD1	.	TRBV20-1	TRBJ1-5	CSAGGQGSVSNQPQRF	TGCAGTGCTGGGGGACAGGGGTCGGTTAGCAATCAGCCCCAGCGTTTT
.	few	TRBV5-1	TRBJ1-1	CASSLGATARWTEAFF	TGCGCCAGCAGCTTGGGGGCGACAGCGCGTTGGACTGAAGCTTTCTTT
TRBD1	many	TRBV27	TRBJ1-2	CASTGSTGGGPYGYTF	TGTGCCAGCACCGGCAGCACAGGGGGCGGCCCCTATGGCTACACCTTC
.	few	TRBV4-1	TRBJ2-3	CASSQETTAEISQYF	TGCGCCAGCAGCCAAGAAACTACAGCGGAGATCTCGCAGTATTTT
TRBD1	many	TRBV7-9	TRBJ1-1	CASSLEGGGNTEAFF	TGTGCCAGCAGCTTAGAAGGGGGCGGAAACACTGAAGCTTTCTTT
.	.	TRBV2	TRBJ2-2	CASSDLASNTGELFF	TGTGCCAGCAGTGATCTAGCCTCGAACACCGGGGAGCTGTTTTTT
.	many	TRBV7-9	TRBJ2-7	CASSLTATYEQYF	TGTGCCAGCAGCCTGACAGCAACCTACGAGCAGTACTTC
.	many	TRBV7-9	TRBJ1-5	CASSLDFDVQPQHF	TGTGCCAGCAGCTTAGATTTTGATGTGCAGCCCCAGCATTTT
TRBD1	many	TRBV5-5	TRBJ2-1	CASSQVPRGRDNEQFF	TGTGCCAGCAGCCAGGTCCCCAGGGGGCGTGACAATGAGCAGTTCTTC